This T cell receptor (beta chain) came from a study of patients and donors after allogeneic stem cell transplantation. This clonotype showed up just once. TCRdb passed the RT-PCR reads through MiXCR, listing each CDR3 protein once. Of about 88,000 distinct CDR3 sequences listed, around 48% are singletons. The receptor was derived from a human donor who was either an allogeneic HSCT recipient or a stem cell or donor lymphocyte infusion donor (not recorded which). It is not recorded whose cells these are; they may come from a transplant donor. The material sequenced was blood, either unsorted or a sorted T cell fraction (not recorded which).

The CDR3 coding sequence is TGTGCCAGCAGTTTCTGGGACAGGGGGCAGGATGAGCAGTTCTTC. Translation gives CASSFWDRGQDEQFF. This chain connects TRBV12-3 or TRBV12-4 to TRBJ2-1; 12 bases agree with TRBD1. The CDR3 consists of 15 residues. Trimming took 3 bases from V and 8 from J; bases not matched to a gene: 5.